One and the same sample provided the 21 T cell receptor beta chains below, sequenced in a study of CD8+CD57+ T cells in acquired aplastic anemia. Genomic DNA acted as the template from which TCR beta VDJ combination and CDR3 sequence profiling were carried out. From the reads, TCRdb called clonotypes with MiXCR, one entry per CDR3 protein. The sample contains fewer than 250,000 distinct CDR3 sequences, around 49% of which appear only once. The sequenced patients had an expansion of CD8+CD57+ cells seen by flow cytometry. The sample comprised sorted CD4+, CD8+, or CD8+CD57+ T cells (not recorded which) from PBMCs. The receptors were sampled from a human donor with aplastic anemia.

Points on this clonotype: One base away lies a much larger clone, so this may be a sequencing read error. The rearrangement uses TRBV2 and TRBJ2-7; 7 bases are shared with TRBD1. The CDR3 sequence is 15 residues long. Germline V lookup: CDR1 SNHLY, CDR2 FYNNEI. The CDR3, as DNA: TGTACCAGCAGAGCCCTTACGAACAGGGGCCACGAGCAGTACTTC. Amino acids: CTSRALTNRGHEQYF.

V is TRBV7-2 and J is TRBJ2-7; no reliable D call. Trimming shortened V by 5 bases and J by 6 bases, and 14 bases separated the two germline ends. The V gene's germline CDR1 is SGHTA and CDR2 FQGNSA. CDR3 length equals 13 residues. The CDR3, as DNA: TGTGCCAGCAGCCCTTACGTTACGGTCGAGCAGTACTTC. This translates into CASSPYVTVEQYF.

This clonotype was detected ten times or more. The chain uses TRBV28 and TRBJ1-2; TRBD1 aligns across 7 bases. Germline CDR1 reads MDHEN; CDR2 reads SYDVKM. The junction had 7 bases not matched to a gene; V was cut back by 5 bases and J by 1 base. The CDR3 is 15 residues long. CDR3 in amino acids: CASSLRDRVNYGYTF. CDR3 nucleotides: TGTGCCAGCAGTCTCCGGGACAGAGTTAACTATGGCTACACCTTC.

Turning to this clonotype: It may be a read error: a sequence one base away is much more abundant. The V and J genes are TRBV2 and TRBJ1-5; D may be TRBD1 (6 bases). Germline assignment: CDR1 SNHLY and CDR2 FYNNEI. The CDR3 has 14 amino acids. V lost 5 bases and J 5 bases, leaving 13 bases between the germline ends. The CDR3 sequence: CASSPGAVDQPQHF. CDR3 coding DNA: TGTGCCAGCAGTCCAGGGGCGGTGGATCAGCCCCAGCATTTT.

This clonotype was found many times. This chain joins TRBV2 and TRBJ1-2, with unresolved D. Between the trimmed V and J ends, which lost 3 bases and 4 bases, there was a span of 9 bases. Germline CDR1 reads SNHLY; CDR2 reads FYNNEI. This CDR3 is built from 13 residues. The CDR3 coding sequence is TGTGCCAGCAGTGATCAAGGGATCTATGGCTACACCTTC. It specifies CASSDQGIYGYTF.

Points on this clonotype: A much larger clone differs from this one at a single base, so this may be a read error. This sequence joins TRBV20-1 and TRBJ1-2; 7 bases line up with TRBD1. CDR3 length: 15 residues. Germline V gene data show CDR1 as DFQATT and CDR2 as SNEGSKA (reference sequence). The CDR3, as DNA: TGCAGTGCTAGAGAGGCTAGGGGACAGCCCTATAGCTACACCTTC. It is translated as CSAREARGQPYSYTF.

This clonotype was counted many times. The chain combines TRBV2 with TRBJ1-6; D is unclear. The CDR3 sequence is 11 residues long. The germline gives CDR1 SNHLY, CDR2 FYNNEI. V was shortened by 3 bases and J by 7 bases, with 1 base between the two germline ends. CDR3: CASSDNSPLHF. As DNA, the CDR3 is TGTGCCAGCAGTGACAATTCACCCCTCCACTTT.

The J gene is TRBJ2-2, the V gene TRBV20-1, with TRBD2 as a possible D gene (6 bases). Germline V gene lookup returns CDR1 DFQATT and CDR2 SNEGSKA (reference sequence). The CDR3 loop spans 14 amino acids. V was trimmed by 4 bases and J by 4 bases, leaving 13 bases between them. The CDR3 bases are TGCAGTGCTAACGCCGTCGGGGGCACCGGGGAGCTGTTTTTT. This sequence encodes CSANAVGGTGELFF.

This chain links TRBV7-2 with TRBJ2-7, with 13 bases that match TRBD2. This CDR3 region has 13 residues. Trimming cost V 7 bases and J 6 bases; bases outside gene matches: 3. Germline values: CDR1 SGHTA, CDR2 FQGNSA. CDR3 protein: CASKTSGGAEQYF. CDR3 in DNA: TGTGCCAGCAAAACTAGCGGGGGGGCCGAGCAGTACTTC.

This clonotype was observed a handful of times. The J gene is TRBJ1-4, the V gene TRBV5-1, with TRBD1 identical over 9 bases. With V trimmed by 2 bases and J by 2 bases, 7 bases remained unmatched. The germline V gene has CDR1 SGHRS and CDR2 YFSETQ. The CDR3 has 17 residues. CDR3 in amino acids: CASSLGTGRYTNEKLFF. As DNA, the CDR3 is TGCGCCAGCAGCTTAGGGACAGGGCGATATACTAATGAAAAACTGTTTTTT.

The rearrangement joins TRBV15 to TRBJ1-5; 8 positions agree with TRBD1. Looked up from germline, CDR1 is LNHNV and CDR2 is YYDKDF (reference sequence). V dropped 2 bases and J dropped 6; count of bases not matched to a gene: 6. The CDR3 contains 15 residues. The CDR3 loop is CATSRPTGGSQPQHF. The CDR3 coding sequence is TGTGCCACCAGCAGACCAACAGGGGGTAGTCAGCCCCAGCATTTT.

The rearrangement joins TRBV7-6 to TRBJ1-4, with no clear D. The CDR3 covers 14 residues. Germline CDR1 reads SGHVS; CDR2 reads FNYEAQ. Trimming cost V 5 bases and J 8 bases, with 15 bases left between them. DNA for the CDR3: TGTGCCAGCAGCCTTACCAGCGGAGTGGAAAAACTGTTTTTT. It yields the protein CASSLTSGVEKLFF.

The gene calls are TRBV10-3 and TRBJ2-7; no definite D call. CDR1 is ENHRY, CDR2 SYGVKD, per germline. The V end lost 6 bases, the J end lost 1 base, and 7 bases lay between the germline ends. The CDR3 is 12 residues long. The CDR3: CAIRDGSYEQYF. As DNA, the CDR3 is TGTGCCATCAGGGACGGTTCCTACGAGCAGTACTTC.

There are a few counts of this clonotype. A much larger clone differs by one base, so this may be a read error. The V call is TRBV20-1, the J call TRBJ1-2, with D perhaps matching TRBD1 (5 bases). Looked up from germline, CDR1 is DFQATT and CDR2 is SNEGSKA (reference sequence). Trimming took 0 bases from V and 2 from J, leaving 22 bases between them. The length of the CDR3 is 18 residues. The CDR3 nucleotides are TGCAGTGCTAGAGATCGGCGGGGCGTGGATTCTGCGAACTATGGCTACACCTTC. The encoded protein is CSARDRRGVDSANYGYTF.

There are a few counts of this clonotype. The chain links TRBV10-3 to TRBJ1-5; D is undetermined. Trimming removed 2 bases from V and 7 bases from J, with 6 bases in between. CDR1 ENHRY and CDR2 SYGVKD come from the germline V gene. There are 12 residues in the CDR3. Here the CDR3 reads CAISEERQPQHF. CDR3 in DNA: TGTGCCATCAGTGAGGAACGACAGCCCCAGCATTTT.

This clonotype was observed at least ten times. The chain combines TRBV20-1 with TRBJ1-5, with D unclear. Trimming took off 2 bases at V and 2 bases at J, with 19 bases between the two ends. The CDR3 loop spans 17 amino acids. Germline assignment: CDR1 DFQATT and CDR2 SNEGSKA (reference sequence). The CDR3 protein is CSARPPFGVDGNQPQHF. The CDR3 DNA follows: TGCAGTGCTAGACCCCCCTTCGGGGTCGATGGCAATCAGCCCCAGCATTTT.

With regard to this clonotype: Since a much larger clone is just one base distant, this may be a read error. The rearrangement links TRBV5-1 to TRBJ2-7; possibly TRBD1 for D (5 bases). The V and J ends lost 2 bases and 7 bases respectively, with 10 bases between them. CDR1 and CDR2 from the germline V gene are SGHRS and YFSETQ. The CDR3 is 12 amino acids. The CDR3 DNA is TGCGCCAGCAGCTTCAGGGCGAATGAGCAGTACTTC. It is translated as CASSFRANEQYF.

This clonotype was observed a few times. This may stem from a read error, because a much larger clone lies one nucleotide away. The genes are TRBV6-5 and TRBJ2-7; 12 bases align to TRBD1. Germline CDR1 and CDR2: MNHEY and SVGAGI. The CDR3 has 14 residues. The trim removed 6 bases at V and 9 bases at J, leaving 9 bases unmatched. The CDR3 here is CASRRRDRGRGQYF. The CDR3 nucleotides are TGTGCCAGCAGACGCCGGGACAGGGGGCGCGGGCAGTACTTC.

This clonotype showed up many times. This rearrangement joins TRBV20-1 to TRBJ2-5; TRBD1 agrees at 10 bases. Germline CDR1 is DFQATT and CDR2 is SNEGSKA (reference sequence). The CDR3 is 15 residues long. J was trimmed by 5 bases and V by 0 bases; bases with no gene match: 6. CDR3 residues: CSARDRDRGWETQYF. The CDR3 coding sequence is TGCAGTGCTAGAGACCGGGACAGGGGATGGGAGACCCAGTACTTC.

This clonotype was found many times. The chain links TRBV6-5 to TRBJ1-5; D is unresolved. V dropped 7 bases and J dropped 1 base, with 14 bases sitting between them. The CDR3 is 15 residues long. The V gene's germline CDR1 is MNHEY and CDR2 SVGAGI. CDR3 DNA: TGTGCCAGCAAGGAGGCCCATTTGAGCAATCAGCCCCAGCATTTT. It is translated as CASKEAHLSNQPQHF.

Worth noting for this clonotype: At one end the junction does not follow the germline gene, possibly because of a read error. This chain connects TRBV5-1 to TRBJ2-7, with unresolved D. Germline V gene lookup returns CDR1 SGHRS and CDR2 YFSETQ. The CDR3 sequence is 14 residues long. The CDR3 nucleotides read TGCGCCAGCAACTTGGCGGCATTCTCCTACGAGCAGTACTTC. As protein: CASNLAAFSYEQYF.